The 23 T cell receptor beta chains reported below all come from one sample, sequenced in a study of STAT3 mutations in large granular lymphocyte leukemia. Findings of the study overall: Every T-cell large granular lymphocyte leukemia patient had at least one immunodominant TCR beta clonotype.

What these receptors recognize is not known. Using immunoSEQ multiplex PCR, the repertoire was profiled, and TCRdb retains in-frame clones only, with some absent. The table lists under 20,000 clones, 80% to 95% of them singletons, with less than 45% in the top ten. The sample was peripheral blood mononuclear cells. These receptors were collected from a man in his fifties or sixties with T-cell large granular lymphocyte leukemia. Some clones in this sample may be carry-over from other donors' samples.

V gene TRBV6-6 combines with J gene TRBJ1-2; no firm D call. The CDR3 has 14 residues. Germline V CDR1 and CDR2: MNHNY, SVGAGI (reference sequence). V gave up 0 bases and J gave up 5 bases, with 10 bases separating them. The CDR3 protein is CASSYSISEYGYTF. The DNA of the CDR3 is TGTGCCAGCAGTTACTCGATTAGCGAATATGGCTACACCTTC.

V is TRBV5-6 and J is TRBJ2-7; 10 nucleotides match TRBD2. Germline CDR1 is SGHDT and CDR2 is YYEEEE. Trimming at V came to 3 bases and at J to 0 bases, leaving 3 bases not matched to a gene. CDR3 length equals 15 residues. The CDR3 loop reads CASSWGLASSYEQYF. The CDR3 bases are TGTGCCAGCAGCTGGGGACTAGCGAGCTCCTACGAGCAGTACTTC.

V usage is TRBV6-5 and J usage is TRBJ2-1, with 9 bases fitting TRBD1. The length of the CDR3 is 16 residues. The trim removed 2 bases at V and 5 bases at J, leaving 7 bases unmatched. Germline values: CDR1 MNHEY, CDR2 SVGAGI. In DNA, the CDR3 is TGTGCCAGCAGTTACCAAACAGGGGGCATCGACAATGAGCAGTTCTTC. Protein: CASSYQTGGIDNEQFF.

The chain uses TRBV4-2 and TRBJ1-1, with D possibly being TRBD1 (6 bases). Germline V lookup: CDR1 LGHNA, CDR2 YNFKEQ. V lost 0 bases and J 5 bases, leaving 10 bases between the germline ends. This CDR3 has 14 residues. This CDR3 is CASSQDRGGTEAFF. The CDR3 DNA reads TGTGCCAGCAGCCAAGATAGGGGGGGTACTGAAGCTTTCTTT.

The DNA of the CDR3 is TGTGCCAGCAGCCCAAATACGGGGGGAGAAGAGACCCAGTACTTC. Protein product: CASSPNTGGEETQYF. The chain employs TRBV7-2 and TRBJ2-5; 7 nucleotides line up with TRBD2. The germline CDR1 and CDR2 sequences are SGHTA and FQGNSA. The CDR3 is 15 amino acids. V gave up 5 bases and J gave up 3 bases; unmatched junction bases: 9.

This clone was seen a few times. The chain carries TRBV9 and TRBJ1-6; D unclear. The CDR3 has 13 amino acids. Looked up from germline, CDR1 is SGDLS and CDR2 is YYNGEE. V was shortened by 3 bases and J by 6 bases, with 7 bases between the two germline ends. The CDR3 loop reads CASSALLNSPLHF. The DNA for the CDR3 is TGTGCCAGCAGCGCGCTTCTTAATTCACCCCTCCACTTT. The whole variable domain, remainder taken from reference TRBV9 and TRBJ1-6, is DSGVTQTPKHLITATGQRVTLRCSPRSGDLSVYWYQQSLDQGLQFLIQYYNGEERAKGNILERFSAQQFPDLHSELNLSSLELGDSALYFCASSALLNSPLHFGNGTRLTVT.

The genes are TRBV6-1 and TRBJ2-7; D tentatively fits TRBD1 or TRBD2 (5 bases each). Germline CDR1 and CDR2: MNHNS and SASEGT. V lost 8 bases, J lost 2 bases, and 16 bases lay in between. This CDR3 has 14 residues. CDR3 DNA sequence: TGTGCCAGCCTGAGCGCCGGGGCTACCTACGAGCAGTACTTC. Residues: CASLSAGATYEQYF.

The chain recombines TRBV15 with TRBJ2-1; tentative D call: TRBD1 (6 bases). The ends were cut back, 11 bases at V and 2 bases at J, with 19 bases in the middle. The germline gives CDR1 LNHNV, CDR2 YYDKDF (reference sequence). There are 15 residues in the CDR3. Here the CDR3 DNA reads TGTGCCTCTAGAAGGGGGAGAGGTACCTACAATGAGCAGTTCTTC. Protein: CASRRGRGTYNEQFF.

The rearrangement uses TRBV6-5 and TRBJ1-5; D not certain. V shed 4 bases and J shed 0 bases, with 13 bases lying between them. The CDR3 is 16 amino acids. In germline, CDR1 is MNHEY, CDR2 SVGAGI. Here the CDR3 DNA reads TGTGCCAGCAGTTTCCACAAACCTCCTAGCAATCAGCCCCAGCATTTT. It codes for CASSFHKPPSNQPQHF.

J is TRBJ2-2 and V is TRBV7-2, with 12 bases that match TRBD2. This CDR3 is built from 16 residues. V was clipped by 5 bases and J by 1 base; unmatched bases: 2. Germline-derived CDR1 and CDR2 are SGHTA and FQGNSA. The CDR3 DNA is TGTGCCAGCAGCATGGGACTAGCGGGGAACACCGGGGAGCTGTTTTTT. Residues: CASSMGLAGNTGELFF.

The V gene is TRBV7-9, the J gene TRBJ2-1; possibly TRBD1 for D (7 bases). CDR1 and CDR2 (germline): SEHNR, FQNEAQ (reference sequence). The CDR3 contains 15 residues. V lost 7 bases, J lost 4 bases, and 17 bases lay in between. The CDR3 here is CASTPLTGTYNEQFF. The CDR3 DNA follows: TGTGCCAGCACACCCTTGACAGGGACTTACAATGAGCAGTTCTTC.

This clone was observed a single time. The DNA for the CDR3 is TGTGCCAGGGCAGGGGGCATGGGCAAAAACATTCAGTACTTC. This sequence encodes CARAGGMGKNIQYF. The chain combines TRBV27 with TRBJ2-4, with 8 bases matching TRBD1. V was clipped by 9 bases and J by 3 bases; unmatched bases: 7. The germline V gene encodes CDR1 MNHEY and CDR2 SMNVEV (reference sequence). The CDR3 totals 14 residues.

The chain's CDR3 is CASSPGTGEIGELFF. Here the CDR3 DNA reads TGCGCCAGCAGCCCGGGGACAGGGGAAATCGGGGAGCTGTTTTTT. The V gene is TRBV5-1, the J gene TRBJ2-2; 10 bases are shared with TRBD1. This CDR3 comprises 15 residues. V shed 4 bases and J 7 bases; nucleotides not matched to a gene: 7. In germline, CDR1 is SGHRS, CDR2 YFSETQ.

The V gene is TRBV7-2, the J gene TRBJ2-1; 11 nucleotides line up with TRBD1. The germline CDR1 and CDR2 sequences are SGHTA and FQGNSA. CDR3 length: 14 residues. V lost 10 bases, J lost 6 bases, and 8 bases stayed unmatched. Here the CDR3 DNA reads TGTGCCACGCGACGGGACAGGGGGTCCAATGAGCAGTTCTTC. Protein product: CATRRDRGSNEQFF.

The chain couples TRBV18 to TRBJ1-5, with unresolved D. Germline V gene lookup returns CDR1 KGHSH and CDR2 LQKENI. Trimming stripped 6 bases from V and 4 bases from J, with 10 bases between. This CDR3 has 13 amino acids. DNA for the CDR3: TGTGCCAGCTCTTCTGGGAAGAATCAGCCCCAGCATTTT. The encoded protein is CASSSGKNQPQHF.

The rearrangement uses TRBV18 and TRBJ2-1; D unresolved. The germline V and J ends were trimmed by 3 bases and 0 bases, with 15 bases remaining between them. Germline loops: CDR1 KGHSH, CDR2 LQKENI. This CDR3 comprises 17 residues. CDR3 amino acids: CASSPLVSATSYNEQFF. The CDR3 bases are TGTGCCAGCTCACCCCTTGTGAGCGCTACCTCCTACAATGAGCAGTTCTTC.

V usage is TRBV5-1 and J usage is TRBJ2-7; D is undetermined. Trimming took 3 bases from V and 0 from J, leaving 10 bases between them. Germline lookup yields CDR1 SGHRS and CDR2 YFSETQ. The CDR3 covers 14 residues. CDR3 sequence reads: CASSSQLSSYEQYF. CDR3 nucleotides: TGCGCCAGCAGCTCCCAACTAAGCTCCTACGAGCAGTACTTC.

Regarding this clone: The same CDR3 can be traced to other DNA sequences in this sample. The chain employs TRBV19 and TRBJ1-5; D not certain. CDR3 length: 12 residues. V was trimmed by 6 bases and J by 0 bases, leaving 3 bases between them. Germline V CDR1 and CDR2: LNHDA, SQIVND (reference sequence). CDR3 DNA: TGTGCCAGTAGGGATAGCAATCAGCCCCAGCATTTT. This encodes CASRDSNQPQHF.

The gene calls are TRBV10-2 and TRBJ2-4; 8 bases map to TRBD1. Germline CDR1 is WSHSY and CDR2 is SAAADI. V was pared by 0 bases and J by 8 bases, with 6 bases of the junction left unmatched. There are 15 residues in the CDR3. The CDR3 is CASSESTGGRDIQYF. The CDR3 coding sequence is TGCGCCAGCAGTGAGTCAACAGGGGGTCGTGACATTCAGTACTTC.

The CDR3 DNA is TGCGCCAGCAGCTTGTCGTCTCGGGCAGATCAAGAGACCCAGTACTTC. It translates to CASSLSSRADQETQYF. The V gene is TRBV5-1, the J gene TRBJ2-5; D remains ambiguous. This CDR3 is 16 amino acids long. V shed 1 base and J shed 2 bases, with 15 bases lying between them. Per germline, CDR1 SGHRS and CDR2 YFSETQ.

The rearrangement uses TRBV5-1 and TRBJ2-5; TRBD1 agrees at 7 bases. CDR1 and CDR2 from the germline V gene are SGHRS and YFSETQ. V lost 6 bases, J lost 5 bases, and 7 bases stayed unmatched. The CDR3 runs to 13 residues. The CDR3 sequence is CASTRTGSETQYF. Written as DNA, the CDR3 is TGCGCCAGCACTAGGACAGGCTCGGAGACCCAGTACTTC.

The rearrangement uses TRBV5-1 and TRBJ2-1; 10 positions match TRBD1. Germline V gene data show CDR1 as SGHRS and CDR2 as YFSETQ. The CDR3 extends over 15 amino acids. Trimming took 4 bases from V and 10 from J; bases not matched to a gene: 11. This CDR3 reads CASSNRDRGSSEQFF. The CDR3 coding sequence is TGCGCCAGCAGCAACCGGGACAGGGGTTCCAGCGAGCAGTTCTTC.

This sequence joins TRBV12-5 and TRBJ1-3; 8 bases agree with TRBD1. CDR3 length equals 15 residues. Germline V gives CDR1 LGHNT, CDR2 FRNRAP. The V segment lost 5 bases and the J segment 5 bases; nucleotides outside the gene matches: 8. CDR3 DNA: TGTGCTAGTGGTGGAGGGACAGGAGGTCGAAACACCATATATTTT. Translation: CASGGGTGGRNTIYF.